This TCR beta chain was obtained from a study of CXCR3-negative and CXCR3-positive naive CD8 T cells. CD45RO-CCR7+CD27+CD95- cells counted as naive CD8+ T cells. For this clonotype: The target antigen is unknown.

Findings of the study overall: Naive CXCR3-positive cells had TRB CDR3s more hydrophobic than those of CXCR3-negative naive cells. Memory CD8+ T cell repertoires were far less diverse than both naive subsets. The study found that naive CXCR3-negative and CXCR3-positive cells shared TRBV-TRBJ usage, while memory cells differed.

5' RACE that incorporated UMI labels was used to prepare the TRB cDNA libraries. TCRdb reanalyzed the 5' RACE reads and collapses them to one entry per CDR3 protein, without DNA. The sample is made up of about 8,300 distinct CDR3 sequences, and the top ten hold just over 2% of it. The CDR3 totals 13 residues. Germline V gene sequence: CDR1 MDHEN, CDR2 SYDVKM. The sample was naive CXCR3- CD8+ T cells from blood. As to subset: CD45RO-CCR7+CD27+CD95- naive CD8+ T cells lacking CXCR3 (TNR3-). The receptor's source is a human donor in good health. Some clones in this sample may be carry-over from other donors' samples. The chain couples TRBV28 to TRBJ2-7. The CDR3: CATAYGEPLEQYF.